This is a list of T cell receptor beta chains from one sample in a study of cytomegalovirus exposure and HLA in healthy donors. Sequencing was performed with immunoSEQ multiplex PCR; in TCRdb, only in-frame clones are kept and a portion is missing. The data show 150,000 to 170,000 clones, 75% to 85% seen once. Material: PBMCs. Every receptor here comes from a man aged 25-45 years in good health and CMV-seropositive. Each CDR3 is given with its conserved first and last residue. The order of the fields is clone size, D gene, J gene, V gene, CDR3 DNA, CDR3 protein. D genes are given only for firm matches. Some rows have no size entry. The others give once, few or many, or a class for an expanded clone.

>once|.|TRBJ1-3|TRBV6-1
TGTGCCAGCAGTCCGGAGCTCTCTGGAAACACCATATATTTT
CASSPELSGNTIYF
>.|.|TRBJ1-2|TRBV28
TGTGCCAGCAGTTTTGAGGGCTACACCTTC
CASSFEGYTF
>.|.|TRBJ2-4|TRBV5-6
TGTGCCAGCAGCTTAGGGGCCCTGGACCCAGCCAAAAACATTCAGTACTTC
CASSLGALDPAKNIQYF
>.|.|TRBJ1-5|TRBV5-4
TGTGCCAGCAGCCCTGGGCCGGGGGGCAATCAGCCCCAGCATTTT
CASSPGPGGNQPQHF
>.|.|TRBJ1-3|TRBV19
TGTGCCAGTAGTAGGCGGCGCACCTCTGGAAACACCATATATTTT
CASSRRRTSGNTIYF
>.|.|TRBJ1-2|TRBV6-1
TGTGCCAGCAGCTACCTATCAGGAGGGTCCTATGGCTACACCTTC
CASSYLSGGSYGYTF
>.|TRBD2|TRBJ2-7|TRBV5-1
TGCGCCAGCAGCTCGGGACTAGCGGGAGGCGAGCAGTACTTC
CASSSGLAGGEQYF
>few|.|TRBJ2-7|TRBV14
TGTGCCAGCAGCCCCTCCCCCTTAAACGAGCAGTACTTC
CASSPSPLNEQYF
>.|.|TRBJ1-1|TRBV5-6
TGTGCCAGCAGCAAATCCGGGACACTGAACACTGAAGCTTTCTTT
CASSKSGTLNTEAFF
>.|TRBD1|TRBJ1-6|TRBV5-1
TGCGCCAGCAGCACGGGACAGCAAAATTCACCCCTCCACTTT
CASSTGQQNSPLHF
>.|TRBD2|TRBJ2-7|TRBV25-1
TGTGCCAGCAGTGAATTGGGGGGCCTAGCGGGGAAATACGAGCAGTACTTC
CASSELGGLAGKYEQYF
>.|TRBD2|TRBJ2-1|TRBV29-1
TGCAGCCATCGCGAGCTAGCGGGGGCCTACAATGAGCAGTTCTTC
CSHRELAGAYNEQFF
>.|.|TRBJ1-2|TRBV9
TGTGCCAGCAGCGTAAGCCCACAGGATCACAACTATGGCTACACCTTC
CASSVSPQDHNYGYTF
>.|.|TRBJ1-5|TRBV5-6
TGTGCCAGCAGCTTGCTTGGCAGGGATAGTCAGCCCCAGCATTTT
CASSLLGRDSQPQHF
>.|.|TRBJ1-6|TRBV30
TGTGCCTGGAGTTGCCGGGACTCCTATAATTCACCCCTCCGCTTT
CAWSCRDSYNSPLRF
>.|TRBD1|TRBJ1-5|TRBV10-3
TGTGCCATCAGTGAGTCGGGGCAGGGGGTGGGCGATCAGCCCCAGCATTTT
CAISESGQGVGDQPQHF
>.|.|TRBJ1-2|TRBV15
TGTGCCACCAGCAGAGGGAGGGGCACTGGCTACACCTTC
CATSRGRGTGYTF
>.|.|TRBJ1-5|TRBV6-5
TGTGCCAGCAGTCGCACAGGGTTTGCTCAGCCCCAGCATTTT
CASSRTGFAQPQHF
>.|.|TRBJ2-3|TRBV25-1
TGTGCCAGCAGTGATATGTCAGATACGCAGTATTTT
CASSDMSDTQYF
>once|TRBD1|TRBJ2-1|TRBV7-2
TGTGCCAGCAGCCCCCCGGGACAGGGGTACAATGAGCAGTTCTTC
CASSPPGQGYNEQFF
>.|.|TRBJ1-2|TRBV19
TGTGCCAGTAGGGCTCAGGGGCTGGGTGGCTACACCTTC
CASRAQGLGGYTF
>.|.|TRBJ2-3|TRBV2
TGTGCCAGCAGCTTGCCGACTAGTGCCGATACGCAGTATTTT
CASSLPTSADTQYF
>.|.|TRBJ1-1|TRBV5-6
TGTGCCAGCAGCTTGTTAGGGGAACTTGGCACTGAAGCTTTCTTT
CASSLLGELGTEAFF
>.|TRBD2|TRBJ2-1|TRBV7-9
TGTGCCAGCAATAAACTTGAGGGTCTGCGGGAGGGTTTCTACAATGAGCAGTTCTTC
CASNKLEGLREGFYNEQFF
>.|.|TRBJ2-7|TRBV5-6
TGTGCCAGCAGCCCAGGGTATAAATTCTACGAGCAGTACTTC
CASSPGYKFYEQYF
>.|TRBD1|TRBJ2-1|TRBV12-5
TGTGCTAGCCGCGAAGGGGGCGACTACAATGAGCAGTTCTTC
CASREGGDYNEQFF
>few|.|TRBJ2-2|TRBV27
TGTGCCAGCAGTTTCGGGTCCCGGACCGGGGAGCTGTTTTTT
CASSFGSRTGELFF
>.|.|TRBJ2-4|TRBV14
TGTGCCAGCAGCCAAGGGGCAGCCCGAAACATTCAGTACTTC
CASSQGAARNIQYF
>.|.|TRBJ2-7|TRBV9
TGTGCCAGCAGCGTAGAGGGCAGGGGCAGTACCTACGAGCAGTACTTC
CASSVEGRGSTYEQYF
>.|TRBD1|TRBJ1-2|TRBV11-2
TGTGCCAGCAGCTTAATGGGACAGGGGAACTATGGCTACACCTTC
CASSLMGQGNYGYTF
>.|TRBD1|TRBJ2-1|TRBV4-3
TGCGCCAGCAGCCAAGATAAGGCAGGGGGCGGGAATGAGCAGTTCTTC
CASSQDKAGGGNEQFF
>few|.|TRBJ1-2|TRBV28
TGTGCCAGCAGTACCCCGGGAGGGACCTATGGCTACACCTTC
CASSTPGGTYGYTF
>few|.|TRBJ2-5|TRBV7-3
TGTGCCAGCAGTCGGGGGATAGGAGAGACCCAGTACTTC
CASSRGIGETQYF
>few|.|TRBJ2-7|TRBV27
TGTGCCAGCAAGATTTCCGGGACACCTTACGTAGCCTACGAGCAGTACTTC
CASKISGTPYVAYEQYF
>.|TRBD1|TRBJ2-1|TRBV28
TGTGCCAGCAGGCGACAGGGGGCTGGCAATGAGCAGTTCTTC
CASRRQGAGNEQFF
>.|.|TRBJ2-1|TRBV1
TGCACCAGCAGCCATAAAGGGCTAGCGGGGAACAATGAGCAGTTCTTC
CTSSHKGLAGNNEQFF
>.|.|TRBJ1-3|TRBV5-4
TGTGCCAGCACTATCGGGGGTGGAAACACCATATATTTT
CASTIGGGNTIYF
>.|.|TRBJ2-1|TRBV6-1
TGTGCCAGCAGTGAACAGGGGGGAGCTCTCTACAATGAGCAGTTCTTC
CASSEQGGALYNEQFF
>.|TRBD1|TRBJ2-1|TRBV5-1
TGCGCCAGCACAGGGACAGGGAACAATGAGCAGTTCTTC
CASTGTGNNEQFF
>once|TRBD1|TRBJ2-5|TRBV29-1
TGCAGCGTTGAGACAGGGATTAGGGAGACCCAGTACTTC
CSVETGIRETQYF
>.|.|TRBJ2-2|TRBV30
TGTGCCTGCACGGACTCGAACACCGGGGAGCTGTTTTTT
CACTDSNTGELFF
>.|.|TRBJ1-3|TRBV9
TGTGCCAGCAGCCCTGACAGTAACTCTGGAAACACCATATATTTT
CASSPDSNSGNTIYF
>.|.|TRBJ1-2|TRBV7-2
TGTGCCAGCAGCTTAGCGCGCCTCGGGACTGAGTATGGCTACACCTTC
CASSLARLGTEYGYTF
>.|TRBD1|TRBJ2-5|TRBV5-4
TGTGCCAGCAGCTCCCGGGACAGGGGGGGATCGACCCAGTACTTC
CASSSRDRGGSTQYF
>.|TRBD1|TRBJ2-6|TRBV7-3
TGTGCCAGCAGCTTAAGAGATGGCCGGGACAGTCTCTCTGGGGCCAACGTCCTGACTTTC
CASSLRDGRDSLSGANVLTF
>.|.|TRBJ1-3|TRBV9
TGTGCCAGCAGCTTCGGGGTCTCTGGAAACACCATATATTTT
CASSFGVSGNTIYF
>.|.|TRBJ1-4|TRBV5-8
TGTGCCAGCAGCGCCGGACAGCGGGGACTTAATGAAAAACTGTTTTTT
CASSAGQRGLNEKLFF
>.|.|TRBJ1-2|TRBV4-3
TGCGCCAGCAGCCAAGATCCCAGGCGGGCTGGCAACTATGGCTACACCTTC
CASSQDPRRAGNYGYTF
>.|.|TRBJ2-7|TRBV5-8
TGTGCCAGCAGCTTAGGGGGACCCCCCTACGAGCAGTACTTC
CASSLGGPPYEQYF
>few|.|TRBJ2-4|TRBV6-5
TGTGCCAGCAGTCTTGGAGGGGTCAAAAACATTCAGTACTTC
CASSLGGVKNIQYF
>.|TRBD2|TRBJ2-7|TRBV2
TGTGCCAGCAGTGAAATGATAGCGGGGAATTACGAGCAGTACTTC
CASSEMIAGNYEQYF
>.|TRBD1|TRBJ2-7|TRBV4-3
TGCGCCAGCAGCCAAGATGGCGGACAGGGGAACGAGCAGTACTTC
CASSQDGGQGNEQYF
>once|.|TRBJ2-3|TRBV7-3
TGTGCCAGCAGCTTAGAGCCCCTGACAGATACGCAGTATTTT
CASSLEPLTDTQYF
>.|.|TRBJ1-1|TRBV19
TGTGCCAGTAGTCTCGGGGGGGCAACGGAAGCTTTCTTT
CASSLGGATEAFF
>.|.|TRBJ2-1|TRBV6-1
TGTGCCAGCCGAGGGGGAGGGATCTCCTACAATGAGCAGTTCTTC
CASRGGGISYNEQFF